This record concerns one T cell receptor (beta chain) sequence. Naive-designated CD8 cells lacked CD45RO, were positively enriched for CCR7, and omitted terminally differentiated effector memory CD45RA+ cells. Source study methods: Junction-only sequences without quality scores came from ImmunoSEQ, so filtering differed. TCRdb's table, derived via immunoSEQ multiplex PCR, lists solely in-frame clones and lacks some. For V, J and clone size, that table is used; D and trimming come from the DNA. Here the sample spans over 2,000,000 clones, 85% to 95% being singletons. This specimen belongs to a study of shared clonotypes between healthy human individuals. V trimming: 5 bases; J trimming: 7 bases; junction bases outside the gene matches: 11. The germline V gene encodes CDR1 MNHEY and CDR2 SMNVEV (reference sequence). The CDR3 consists of 14 residues.

Sequencing was carried out using naive CD8+ T cells from PBMCs. The chain carries TRBV27 and TRBJ2-7, with 7 positions matching TRBD2. The sequence was collected from a man aged 18 to 35 in good health. Some clones in this sample may be carry-over from other donors' samples. Here the CDR3 reads CASSHGGGVGEQYF. For the CDR3, the DNA is TGTGCCAGCAGTCACGGTGGGGGGGTGGGTGAGCAGTACTTC.